A single sample is the source of the 19 T cell receptor beta chains below, sequenced in a study of blood T cell repertoires in COVID-19. The repertoire was sequenced with immunoSEQ multiplex PCR; TCRdb's copy has only in-frame clones and lacks some. The sample gives about 160,000 clones, about three quarters of which show up once; 2.8% is in the top ten. The sequencing sample was made of peripheral blood. The receptors were sampled from a man aged 70 or older with acute or convalescent COVID-19.

This clone was seen more than once but under ten times. The rearrangement links TRBV27 to TRBJ1-6, with unresolved D. The CDR3 covers 13 residues. The ends were cut back, 11 bases at V and 6 bases at J, with 14 bases in the middle. CDR1 is MNHEY and CDR2 is SMNVEV in the germline V gene (reference sequence). The CDR3 spells CASGEIGNSPLHF. The CDR3 bases are TGTGCCTCGGGAGAGATCGGTAATTCACCCCTCCACTTT.

The V and J genes are TRBV2 and TRBJ1-2; the match to TRBD1 covers 9 bases. CDR1 and CDR2 (germline): SNHLY, FYNNEI. Losses at the gene ends were 6 bases for V and 5 bases for J; bases not matched to a gene: 10. CDR3 length: 15 amino acids. This CDR3 is CASRGGTGINYGYTF. In nucleotides, the CDR3 is TGTGCCAGCAGGGGCGGGACAGGGATAAATTATGGCTACACCTTC.

V is TRBV4-3 and J is TRBJ2-4; D unclear. The CDR3 is 13 residues long. Germline loops: CDR1 LGHNA, CDR2 YSLEER. Trimming left V 1 base short and J 9 bases short, with 10 bases between. For the CDR3, the DNA is TGCGCCAGCAGCCAAGTTGCCCGAGGCATTCAGTACTTC. This encodes CASSQVARGIQYF.

This clone was detected a few times. The chain carries TRBV5-4 and TRBJ2-5; 9 bases align to TRBD2. CDR1 and CDR2 (germline): SGHNT, YYREEE (reference sequence). The CDR3 has 15 amino acids. J gave up 1 base and V 5 bases, and 6 bases lay outside the gene matches. The CDR3 here is CASSFSGSPQETQYF. DNA of the CDR3: TGTGCCAGCAGTTTTAGCGGGAGCCCCCAAGAGACCCAGTACTTC.

This clone was seen a handful of times. The gene calls are TRBV5-4 and TRBJ1-3; D gene uncertain. The germline V gene has CDR1 SGHNT and CDR2 YYREEE (reference sequence). Trimming shortened V by 0 bases and J by 4 bases, and 8 bases separated the two germline ends. The CDR3 loop spans 14 amino acids. The CDR3 region is CASSLGERGNTIYF. The CDR3 nucleotides read TGTGCCAGCAGCTTGGGTGAACGGGGAAACACCATATATTTT.

CDR3 nucleotides: TGTGCCAGCAGCTCCCCGTGGGGGGGGTCCTACAATGAGCAGTTCTTC. Protein sequence: CASSSPWGGSYNEQFF. The chain uses TRBV7-2 and TRBJ2-1, with 7 bases lining up with TRBD2. The CDR3 is 16 amino acids. CDR1 and CDR2 from the germline V gene are SGHTA and FQGNSA. V trimming: 4 bases; J trimming: 1 base; junction bases outside the gene matches: 7.

V usage is TRBV7-2 and J usage is TRBJ2-7, with 9 bases lining up with TRBD2. CDR1 SGHTA and CDR2 FQGNSA come from the germline V gene. The CDR3 spans 16 residues. V trimming: 2 bases; J trimming: 2 bases; junction bases outside the gene matches: 7. The chain's CDR3 is CASSLRPTSGTYEQYF. CDR3 DNA: TGTGCCAGCAGCTTACGACCGACTAGCGGAACCTACGAGCAGTACTTC. Complete variable domain (other parts from reference TRBV7-2 and TRBJ2-7): GAGVSQSPSNKVTEKGKDVELRCDPISGHTALYWYRQSLGQGLEFLIYFQGNSAPDKSGLPSDRFSAERTGGSVSTLTIQRTQQEDSAVYLCASSLRPTSGTYEQYFGPGTRLTVT.

Comment on this clone: Other DNA variants within this sample encode the same CDR3. The chain is built from TRBV28 and TRBJ2-1, with 9 bases aligning to TRBD2. This CDR3 comprises 15 residues. The germline gives CDR1 MDHEN, CDR2 SYDVKM. J was trimmed by 6 bases and V by 2 bases; bases with no gene match: 5. The CDR3 DNA sequence: TGTGCCAGCAGTTTAGCGGGAGGGCCTGGCAATGAGCAGTTCTTC. Its translation: CASSLAGGPGNEQFF.

The chain is built from TRBV19 and TRBJ1-2, with 7 positions matching TRBD1. V was clipped by 7 bases and J by 6 bases; unmatched bases: 8. CDR1 is LNHDA and CDR2 is SQIVND in the germline V gene (reference sequence). The CDR3 sequence is 13 residues long. Here the CDR3 DNA reads TGTGCCAGTACCTTAAACAGGGGCCATGGCTACACCTTC. The encoded protein is CASTLNRGHGYTF.

The chain has TRBV19 and TRBJ1-1; D perhaps matches TRBD1 (6 bases). The CDR3 is 14 amino acids. Germline V CDR1 and CDR2: LNHDA, SQIVND (reference sequence). V lost 7 bases and J lost 1, with 13 bases in between. The CDR3 DNA is TGTGCCAGTATTAAACAGGGAGAGAACACTGAAGCTTTCTTT. The encoded protein is CASIKQGENTEAFF. Together with reference TRBV19 and TRBJ1-1, the CDR3 gives the full variable domain: DGGITQSPKYLFRKEGQNVTLSCEQNLNHDAMYWYRQDPGQGLRLIYYSQIVNDFQKGDIAEGYSVSREKKESFPLTVTSAQKNPTAFYLCASIKQGENTEAFFGQGTRLTVV.

The rearrangement joins TRBV29-1 to TRBJ2-7, with 10 positions matching TRBD1. The V segment lost 4 bases and the J segment 2 bases; nucleotides outside the gene matches: 5. Per germline, CDR1 SQVTM and CDR2 ANQGSEA. The CDR3 extends over 14 amino acids. CDR3 bases: TGCAGCGTTGTCCGGACAGGGGGGACCTACGAGCAGTACTTC. Encoded protein: CSVVRTGGTYEQYF.

The gene calls are TRBV4-2 and TRBJ2-5; 8 nucleotides match TRBD1. The CDR3 totals 15 residues. Germline-derived CDR1 and CDR2 are LGHNA and YNFKEQ. V was clipped by 5 bases and J by 2 bases; unmatched bases: 7. CDR3 protein: CASSAGGQGQETQYF. CDR3 DNA: TGTGCCAGCAGCGCCGGCGGACAGGGTCAAGAGACCCAGTACTTC.

The genes are TRBV6-5 and TRBJ1-1; no firm D call. V lost 0 bases and J lost 7, with 9 bases in between. The germline gives CDR1 MNHEY, CDR2 SVGAGI. CDR3 length equals 13 residues. CDR3 nucleotide sequence: TGTGCCAGCAGTTACTCGACCGGGGTTGAAGCTTTCTTT. This translates into CASSYSTGVEAFF.

The CDR3 reads CASSYWGGETQYF. For the CDR3, the DNA is TGTGCCAGCAGTTATTGGGGCGGCGAGACCCAGTACTTC. This sequence joins TRBV12-3 or TRBV12-4 and TRBJ2-5, with D possibly matching TRBD1 (5 bases). This CDR3 is 13 amino acids long. Between the trimmed V and J ends, which lost 4 bases and 5 bases, there was a span of 11 bases.

CDR3 DNA: TGCAGCGTTGAAGAAGGGGGTAACTATGGCTACACCTTC. The encoded protein is CSVEEGGNYGYTF. The chain carries TRBV29-1 and TRBJ1-2; maybe TRBD1 (6 bases). CDR1 SQVTM and CDR2 ANQGSEA come from the germline V gene. The CDR3 covers 13 residues. Trimming cost V 0 bases and J 1 base, with 6 bases left between them.

The V and J genes are TRBV6-5 and TRBJ2-3; D possibly corresponds to TRBD1 (5 bases). Per the germline V gene, CDR1 is MNHEY and CDR2 is SVGAGI. V was clipped by 8 bases and J by 6 bases, with 12 bases between them. The CDR3 is 12 amino acids. DNA of the CDR3: TGTGCCAGCCGAACAGGTGGGGATACGCAGTATTTT. Translated, it gives CASRTGGDTQYF.

V usage is TRBV13 and J usage is TRBJ2-1, with D perhaps matching TRBD2 (6 bases). CDR1 and CDR2 from the germline V gene are PRHDT and FYEKMQ (reference sequence). The CDR3 length is 16 residues. The V gene lost 6 bases and the J gene lost 0 bases, with 15 bases spanning the gap. CDR3 region: CASRQIAEHSYNEQFF. For the CDR3, the DNA is TGTGCCAGCAGGCAAATAGCGGAGCACTCCTACAATGAGCAGTTCTTC.

The V and J genes are TRBV7-2 and TRBJ2-7, with TRBD1 matching 10 bases. The V gene end was trimmed by 4 bases and the J gene end by 6 bases; junction bases not matched to a gene: 9. The CDR3 is made up of 15 amino acids. Germline-derived CDR1 and CDR2 are SGHTA and FQGNSA. The CDR3 region has the DNA TGTGCCAGCAGCTCCCTGACAGGGGGCGTCTTCGAGCAGTACTTC. Protein sequence: CASSSLTGGVFEQYF.

The V gene is TRBV2, the J gene TRBJ2-1; 15 bases agree with TRBD2. This CDR3 region has 16 residues. Looked up from germline, CDR1 is SNHLY and CDR2 is FYNNEI. The junction had 4 bases not matched to a gene; V was cut back by 6 bases and J by 4 bases. CDR3 coding DNA: TGTGCCAGCAGCGCCGGGACTAGCGGGGGGTACAATGAGCAGTTCTTC. It codes for CASSAGTSGGYNEQFF.